Shown below are 22 T cell receptor beta chains from a single sample sequenced in a study of PD-1 blockade in classical Hodgkin lymphoma. Relapse was seen in all patients after autologous stem cell transplantation, and brentuximab vedotin exposure was variable. TCRdb's copy holds only in-frame clones and misses some; the assay was immunoSEQ multiplex PCR. The table includes about 97,000 clones, approximately 80% detected once. The material was peripheral blood mononuclear cells (PBMCs), obtained at baseline. The source of these receptors is a human donor with classical Hodgkin lymphoma.

This clone was counted a single time. V gene TRBV30 combines with J gene TRBJ2-1; a possible D gene is TRBD2 (5 bases). Trimming shortened V by 0 bases and J by 0 bases, and 12 bases separated the two germline ends. CDR3 length: 16 residues. CDR1 and CDR2 from the germline V gene are GTSNPN and SVGIG (reference sequence). CDR3 sequence: CAWSVRVGSSYNEQFF. The CDR3 bases are TGTGCCTGGAGTGTACGTGTGGGGAGCTCCTACAATGAGCAGTTCTTC. Filled out from reference TRBV30 and TRBJ2-1, the complete variable domain reads SQTIHQWPATLVQPVGSPLSLECTVEGTSNPNLYWYRQAAGRGLQLLFYSVGIGQISSEVPQNLSASRPQDRQFILSSKKLLLSDSGFYLCAWSVRVGSSYNEQFFGPGTRLTVL.

J is TRBJ2-7 and V is TRBV18; no firm D call. Germline-derived CDR1 and CDR2 are KGHSH and LQKENI. Trimming stripped 3 bases from V and 1 base from J, with 10 bases between. CDR3 size: 14 residues. The CDR3 here is CASSPRTASYEQYF. DNA of the CDR3: TGTGCCAGCTCACCTCGGACGGCATCCTACGAGCAGTACTTC.

The V call is TRBV4-2, the J call TRBJ2-7, with 8 bases identical to TRBD2. The CDR3 has 18 amino acids. Trimming cost V 0 bases and J 0 bases; bases outside gene matches: 10. Germline CDR1 is LGHNA and CDR2 is YNFKEQ. The CDR3: CASSQEPYSGGSSYEQYF. CDR3 nucleotide sequence: TGTGCCAGCAGCCAAGAGCCTTATTCGGGGGGGAGCTCCTACGAGCAGTACTTC.

This clone was seen only once. The genes are TRBV18 and TRBJ2-7; TRBD1 or TRBD2 may be the D gene (5 bases each). Trimming took 2 bases from V and 3 from J, leaving 11 bases between them. The CDR3 has 14 amino acids. Germline V CDR1 and CDR2: KGHSH, LQKENI. The CDR3 DNA reads as TGTGCCAGCTCACCAAGAGGGGACGACTACGAGCAGTACTTC. Translating it yields CASSPRGDDYEQYF.

The rearrangement uses TRBV10-3 and TRBJ2-1; 10 positions match TRBD2. The V gene end was trimmed by 6 bases and the J gene end by 9 bases; junction bases not matched to a gene: 8. CDR1 is ENHRY and CDR2 is SYGVKD in the germline V gene. This CDR3 contains 14 residues. CDR3 in DNA: TGTGCCATCAGACCCGACTTAGCGGGAGGTGAGCAGTTCTTC. This encodes CAIRPDLAGGEQFF.

The V call is TRBV4-1, the J call TRBJ2-1, with D perhaps matching TRBD2 (6 bases). The germline V and J ends were trimmed by 3 bases and 5 bases, with 14 bases remaining between them. The CDR3 is 15 residues long. In germline, CDR1 is MGHRA, CDR2 YSYEKL. This CDR3 is CASSHRDLIDNEQFF. The CDR3, as DNA: TGCGCCAGCAGCCACCGGGACTTAATCGACAATGAGCAGTTCTTC.

This clone was counted between two and nine times. The chain combines TRBV29-1 with TRBJ2-7, with 7 positions matching TRBD2. Germline V gene lookup returns CDR1 SQVTM and CDR2 ANQGSEA. V shed 8 bases, J shed 4 bases, and the junction held 14 bases outside the gene matches. This CDR3 comprises 14 residues. CDR3 in DNA: TGCAGCTTCTCGGTGGGCGGGAGCGCTTACGAGCAGTACTTC. This sequence encodes CSFSVGGSAYEQYF.

This sequence joins TRBV5-1 and TRBJ1-2; tentative D call: TRBD1 (6 bases). The germline V gene encodes CDR1 SGHRS and CDR2 YFSETQ. CDR3 length: 12 residues. The V end was cut by 3 bases, the J end by 8 bases, with 11 bases between. CDR3 in DNA: TGCGCCAGCAGCTCGGACAGATGGGGCTACACCTTC. The encoded protein is CASSSDRWGYTF.

The chain recombines TRBV5-1 with TRBJ1-4; no clear D gene. The germline V gene encodes CDR1 SGHRS and CDR2 YFSETQ. There are 15 residues in the CDR3. V was cut by 0 bases and J by 0 bases, with 6 bases left in between. The CDR3 protein is CASSLGSATNEKLFF. The CDR3 nucleotides are TGCGCCAGCAGCTTGGGGTCTGCAACTAATGAAAAACTGTTTTTT.

The gene calls are TRBV4-1 and TRBJ2-7; D remains unclear. The CDR3 is made up of 16 amino acids. Trimming cost V 1 base and J 2 bases, with 15 bases left between them. Germline-derived CDR1 and CDR2 are MGHRA and YSYEKL. CDR3 protein: CASSQADGRYTYEQYF. The CDR3 DNA follows: TGCGCCAGCAGCCAAGCGGACGGCCGATATACCTACGAGCAGTACTTC.

Written as DNA, the CDR3 is TGCAGCGCAGCGGGAGACAGGGATGAGCAGTTCTTC. Amino acids: CSAAGDRDEQFF. The chain uses TRBV29-1 and TRBJ2-1; D is perhaps TRBD2 (8 bases). The ends were cut back, 7 bases at V and 8 bases at J, with 15 bases in the middle. The CDR3 runs to 12 residues. The V gene's germline CDR1 is SQVTM and CDR2 ANQGSEA.

This rearrangement joins TRBV6-5 to TRBJ1-1; unclear D gene. CDR1 and CDR2 from the germline V gene are MNHEY and SVGAGI. The V end was cut by 0 bases, the J end by 4 bases, with 15 bases between. The CDR3 is 16 residues long. For the CDR3, the DNA is TGTGCCAGCAGTTACTCAGTGACCTCCCCCCCCACTGAAGCTTTCTTT. Its protein product is CASSYSVTSPPTEAFF.

V usage is TRBV15 and J usage is TRBJ2-2; 7 bases are a match to TRBD2. The length of the CDR3 is 16 residues. Germline-derived CDR1 and CDR2 are LNHNV and YYDKDF (reference sequence). With 0 bases clipped from V and 0 bases from J, the junction kept 1 base outside the gene matches. CDR3 sequence reads: CATSRDLAANTGELFF. Written as DNA, the CDR3 is TGTGCCACCAGCAGAGATCTAGCGGCGAACACCGGGGAGCTGTTTTTT.

The chain is built from TRBV2 and TRBJ2-1; TRBD1 matches 8 bases. The CDR3 length is 14 residues. With V trimmed by 5 bases and J by 9 bases, 9 bases remained unmatched. Germline V gene data show CDR1 as SNHLY and CDR2 as FYNNEI. The CDR3: CASSTYAGGGEQFF. CDR3 nucleotide sequence: TGTGCCAGCAGTACATACGCAGGGGGCGGTGAGCAGTTCTTC.

The rearrangement links TRBV10-3 to TRBJ1-2; 8 nucleotides agree with TRBD1. CDR1 and CDR2 (germline): ENHRY, SYGVKD. V shed 6 bases, J shed 8 bases, and the junction held 8 bases outside the gene matches. The CDR3 sequence is 13 residues long. This CDR3 is CAISGDRLYGYTF. CDR3 in DNA: TGTGCCATCAGCGGGGACAGGTTATACGGCTACACCTTC.

This clone was seen only a few times. The V gene is TRBV5-1, the J gene TRBJ1-4, with D uncertain. The germline V gene encodes CDR1 SGHRS and CDR2 YFSETQ. There are 15 residues in the CDR3. V lost 1 base and J lost 8, with 15 bases in between. CDR3 sequence: CASSLRGSKGEKLFF. The CDR3, as DNA: TGCGCCAGCAGCTTGCGAGGGTCCAAGGGAGAAAAACTGTTTTTT. Filled out from reference TRBV5-1 and TRBJ1-4, the complete variable domain reads KAGVTQTPRYLIKTRGQQVTLSCSPISGHRSVSWYQQTPGQGLQFLFEYFSETQRNKGNFPGRFSGRQFSNSRSEMNVSTLELGDSALYLCASSLRGSKGEKLFFGSGTQLSVL.

The V call is TRBV28, the J call TRBJ2-3, with TRBD1 identical over 9 bases. The V segment lost 2 bases and the J segment 4 bases; nucleotides outside the gene matches: 4. This CDR3 is 15 amino acids long. From germline, CDR1 is MDHEN and CDR2 SYDVKM. The CDR3 region has the DNA TGTGCCAGCAGTTTAATGGGACAGGGATCAGATACGCAGTATTTT. It codes for CASSLMGQGSDTQYF.

The count of this clone is one. The rearrangement uses TRBV19 and TRBJ1-4, with a possible D match to TRBD1 (5 bases). The CDR3 has 17 residues. The germline V and J ends were trimmed by 6 bases and 0 bases, with 17 bases remaining between them. In germline, CDR1 is LNHDA, CDR2 SQIVND (reference sequence). The CDR3 bases are TGTGCCAGTAGCCGGTGGGCAGGGCGCCCAACTAATGAAAAACTGTTTTTT. Translating gives CASSRWAGRPTNEKLFF. The variable domain in full, completed from reference TRBV19 and TRBJ1-4, reads DGGITQSPKYLFRKEGQNVTLSCEQNLNHDAMYWYRQDPGQGLRLIYYSQIVNDFQKGDIAEGYSVSREKKESFPLTVTSAQKNPTAFYLCASSRWAGRPTNEKLFFGSGTQLSVL.

The chain couples TRBV10-2 to TRBJ2-7; D could derive from TRBD1 or TRBD2 (6 bases each). V lost 3 bases and J 0 bases, leaving 9 bases between the germline ends. This CDR3 spans 14 amino acids. CDR1 is WSHSY and CDR2 is SAAADI in the germline V gene. The CDR3 reads CASSERGASYEQYF. DNA of the CDR3: TGCGCCAGCAGTGAAAGGGGGGCCTCCTACGAGCAGTACTTC.

This clone showed up just a few times. This chain links TRBV19 with TRBJ2-3; TRBD2 matches 10 bases. The ends lost 4 bases at V and 3 bases at J; junction bases unmatched: 4. CDR3 size: 15 residues. Germline CDR1 LNHDA, CDR2 SQIVND (reference sequence). This CDR3 reads CASSTLAGVTDTQYF. The CDR3 bases are TGTGCCAGTAGTACCCTAGCGGGAGTAACAGATACGCAGTATTTT.

The J gene is TRBJ2-3, the V gene TRBV19, with D unresolved. Germline assignment: CDR1 LNHDA and CDR2 SQIVND (reference sequence). The ends were cut back, 6 bases at V and 4 bases at J, with 14 bases in the middle. This CDR3 is 14 amino acids long. CDR3 sequence reads: CASRSPVGADTQYF. The CDR3, as DNA: TGTGCCAGTAGGTCCCCCGTTGGGGCAGATACGCAGTATTTT.

The chain couples TRBV6-5 to TRBJ1-5; a weak D match, TRBD1 (5 bases). The germline V gene has CDR1 MNHEY and CDR2 SVGAGI. With 4 bases removed from V and 2 bases from J, the gap between germline ends came to 9 bases. This CDR3 is built from 14 residues. The CDR3 region is CASSFQGRNQPQHF. For the CDR3, the DNA is TGTGCCAGCAGTTTCCAGGGCCGCAATCAGCCCCAGCATTTT.